This T cell receptor beta chain comes out of a study of T cell responses to AZD1222 COVID-19 vaccine. Study findings and constraints: After two AZD1222 doses, spike-specific TCR breadth and depth rose versus day 0.

The V end was cut by 6 bases, the J end by 5 bases, with 7 bases between. This CDR3 region has 11 residues. CDR1 is MNHEY, CDR2 SVGEGT, per germline. The assay was immunoSEQ multiplex PCR, and TCRdb's table has in-frame clones only and misses some. The table lists under 200,000 clones, about 90% of them singletons, with 1% to 1.5% in the top ten. About this clone: No antigen is known for it.

The clonotype comes from an adult who received the AZD1222 COVID-19 vaccine. Sequencing was performed on peripheral blood, taken 28 days after the second AZD1222 dose. The chain employs TRBV6-2 or TRBV6-3 and TRBJ1-2; D not certain. Written as DNA, the CDR3 is TGTGCCAGCAGCTGGGCGTATGGCTACACCTTC. Its protein is CASSWAYGYTF.